The subject of this entry is one T cell receptor beta chain. The target antigen is unknown. The CDR3 covers 16 residues. CDR1 LGHNA and CDR2 YNFKEQ come from the germline V gene. Trimming pared 0 bases from V and 1 base from J, leaving 7 bases between. These data originate in a study of graft-versus-host responses after intestinal transplantation. In the study overall: Grafts were multivisceral, liver-intestinal, or isolated intestinal. Once they had received anti-thymocyte globulin induction, all recipients took tacrolimus and steroids for approximately three years. General observations from the study: Researchers found peak circulating GvH clone levels linked to early post-transplant HvG declines. Those patients showing graft-donor T cell macrochimerism displayed high graft-versus-host to host-versus-graft clonal ratios in allografts.

Libraries were prepared by immunoSEQ multiplex PCR; TCRdb keeps only in-frame clonotypes and omits some of them. Counted here are about 23,000 clones, roughly 90% occurring once; the ten biggest clones make up roughly 2%. Sample: PBMCs, taken 39 days after intestinal transplant. The sequence came from a human patient who received an intestinal transplant, so some T cells may come from the graft donor. The chain joins TRBV4-2 to TRBJ2-6; D remains ambiguous. The CDR3 coding sequence is TGTGCCAGCAGCCAAGATTGGTTTTCTGGGGCCAACGTCCTGACTTTC. Protein: CASSQDWFSGANVLTF.